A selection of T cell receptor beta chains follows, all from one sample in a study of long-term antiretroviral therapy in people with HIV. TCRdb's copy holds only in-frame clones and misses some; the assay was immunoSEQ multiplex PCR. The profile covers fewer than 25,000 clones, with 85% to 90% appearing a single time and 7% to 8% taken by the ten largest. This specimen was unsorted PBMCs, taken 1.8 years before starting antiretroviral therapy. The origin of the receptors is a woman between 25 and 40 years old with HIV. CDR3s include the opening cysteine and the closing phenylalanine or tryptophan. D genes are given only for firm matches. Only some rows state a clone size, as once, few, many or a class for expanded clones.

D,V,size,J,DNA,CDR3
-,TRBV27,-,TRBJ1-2,TGTGCCAGCAGTTTAAGGGCCATCTATGGCTACACCTTC,CASSLRAIYGYTF
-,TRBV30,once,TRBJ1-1,TGTGCCTGGAGTGTAAGTGGAGGGGAAACTGAAGCTTTCTTT,CAWSVSGGETEAFF
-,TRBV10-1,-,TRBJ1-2,TGCGCCAGGGGGTCTCTGGCAGCCGATTATGGCTACACCTTC,CARGSLAADYGYTF
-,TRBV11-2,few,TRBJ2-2,TGTGCCAGCAGCACGCAGCGGGCCGGGGAGCTGTTTTTT,CASSTQRAGELFF
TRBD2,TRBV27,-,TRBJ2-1,TGTGCCAGCAGTTTATTGGGACTTGGAGGCCAGCGGGGGTACAATGAGCAGTTCTTC,CASSLLGLGGQRGYNEQFF
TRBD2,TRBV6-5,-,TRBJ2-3,TGTGCCAGCAGTTATAGTCCCGGGACTAGCGGGGATACGCAGTATTTT,CASSYSPGTSGDTQYF
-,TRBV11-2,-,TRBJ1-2,TGTGCCAGCAGCTTAGCGATTGGCGCCTATGGCTACACCTTC,CASSLAIGAYGYTF
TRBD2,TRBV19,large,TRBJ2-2,TGTGCCAGTAGTGTTCTAGCGGGGGGTGTCACCGGGGAGCTGTTTTTT,CASSVLAGGVTGELFF
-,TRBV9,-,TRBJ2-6,TGTGCCAGCAGCGAACCCGAAAGGGGTACCGGGGCCAACGTCCTGACTTTC,CASSEPERGTGANVLTF
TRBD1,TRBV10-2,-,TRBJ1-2,TGCGCCAGCGGGACAGCCGCTTATGGCTACACCTTC,CASGTAAYGYTF
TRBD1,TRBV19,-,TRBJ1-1,TGTGCCAGTAGACAGGGGGGACAGGGGGCTCCTGAAGCTTTCTTT,CASRQGGQGAPEAFF
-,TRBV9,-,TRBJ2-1,TGTGCCAGCAGCGTAGCTGAAGGGGGACGTCGAAGCTCCTACAATGAGCAGTTCTTC,CASSVAEGGRRSSYNEQFF
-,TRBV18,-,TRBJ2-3,TGTGCCAGCTCACCCCGGGACGCAGATACGCAGTATTTT,CASSPRDADTQYF
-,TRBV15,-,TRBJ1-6,TGTGCCACCACGGTCCGGGAGGGAATAAATTCACCCCTCCACTTT,CATTVREGINSPLHF
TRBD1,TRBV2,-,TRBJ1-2,TGTGCCAGCACCCGGACAGGGAGCTATGGCTACACCTTC,CASTRTGSYGYTF
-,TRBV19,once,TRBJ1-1,TGTGCCAGTAGTCCAACTTATGTATCAGGGGAAGCTTTCTTT,CASSPTYVSGEAFF
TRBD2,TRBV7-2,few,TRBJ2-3,TGTGCCAGCAGCCCTCTGGCGGGGGGTATAGATACGCAGTATTTT,CASSPLAGGIDTQYF
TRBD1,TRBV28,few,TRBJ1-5,TGTGCCAGCAGTTTACGCGGGACAGGTTATCAGCCCCAGCATTTT,CASSLRGTGYQPQHF
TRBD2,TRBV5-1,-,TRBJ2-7,TGCGCCAGCAGCTTGGCAGCGGGGTCCGAGCAGTACTTC,CASSLAAGSEQYF
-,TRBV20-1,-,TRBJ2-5,TGCAGTGGGAGTCAAGAGACCCAGTACTTC,CSGSQETQYF
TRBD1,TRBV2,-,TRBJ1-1,TGTGCCAGCAGGGGACAGGGAAATAGAGGGAACACTGAAGCTTTCTTT,CASRGQGNRGNTEAFF
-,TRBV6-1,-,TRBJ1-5,TGTGCCAGCAGTGACCTCCACAAAAATCAGCCCCAGCATTTT,CASSDLHKNQPQHF